The rows below give T cell receptor beta chains drawn from one sample of a study of cytotoxic CD8 clonotypes in ibrutinib-treated CLL. Data came from immunoSEQ multiplex PCR; TCRdb stores just in-frame clones and leaves some out. The top ten hold 6% to 6.5% of the sample, which has about 300,000 clones, roughly 71% seen once. This sample comprised PBMCs, obtained after 36 months of ibrutinib treatment. These TCRs come from a human donor with chronic lymphocytic leukemia. Each CDR3 is given with its conserved first and last residue. A D gene is named only where the DNA matches it firmly. Only part of the rows carry a size: once, few, many, or a class if the clone is expanded.

clone_size	v_call	j_call	cdr3_length	d_call	cdr3_nt	cdr3_aa
.	TRBV7-2	TRBJ2-7	15	TRBD1	TGTGCCAGCAGCTTAGTCGGGACAGGGTCCTACGAGCAGTACTTC	CASSLVGTGSYEQYF
once	TRBV7-2	TRBJ2-1	14	.	TGTGCCAGCAGCGCAGGTGTGGGACTCAATGAGCAGTTCTTC	CASSAGVGLNEQFF
.	TRBV9	TRBJ2-3	16	TRBD2	TGTGCCAGCAGCGTCGGGACTAGCGGGAGCACAGATACGCAGTATTTT	CASSVGTSGSTDTQYF
once	TRBV6-4	TRBJ2-7	11	.	TGTGCCAGCAGTCTACTTACGAGGCAGTACTTC	CASSLLTRQYF
.	TRBV6-5	TRBJ2-7	14	TRBD1	TGTGCCAGCAGTTACGACAGGGGGTCCTACGAGCAGTACTTC	CASSYDRGSYEQYF
.	TRBV6-1	TRBJ2-7	13	.	TGTGCCAGCAGTCGAGGGCCCCCCTACGAGCAGTACTTC	CASSRGPPYEQYF
.	TRBV25-1	TRBJ2-7	12	.	TGTGCCAGCAGTGAATCGCAGGTCGAGCAGTACTTC	CASSESQVEQYF
.	TRBV27	TRBJ1-5	14	.	TGTGCCAGCAGTATGGGAGTTACCAATCAGCCCCAGCATTTT	CASSMGVTNQPQHF
few	TRBV29-1	TRBJ2-7	12	.	TGCAGCGTTGGCCGGGGTTCCTACGAGCAGTACTTC	CSVGRGSYEQYF
.	TRBV28	TRBJ2-3	15	.	TGTGCCAGCAGTTGGAGGTCTCTCTCAGTGGATACGCAGTATTTT	CASSWRSLSVDTQYF
.	TRBV7-3	TRBJ2-3	16	.	TGTGCCAGCAGCCTGGGACGGGGCCGACTCACAGATACGCAGTATTTT	CASSLGRGRLTDTQYF
.	TRBV7-6	TRBJ2-1	14	TRBD1	TGTGCCAGCAGCATACAGGGGGCGGTCAATGAGCAGTTCTTC	CASSIQGAVNEQFF
.	TRBV28	TRBJ2-7	14	TRBD1	TGTGCCAGCAGCACCTGGGACAGGACCAACGAGCAGTACTTC	CASSTWDRTNEQYF
.	TRBV7-6	TRBJ2-7	13	.	TGTGCCAGCAGCTCGACCCCTATTTACGAGCAGTACTTC	CASSSTPIYEQYF
.	TRBV14	TRBJ2-5	12	.	TGTGCCAGCAGCCAAGTCCAGAGCGTGCAGTACTTC	CASSQVQSVQYF
.	TRBV9	TRBJ1-3	14	.	TGTGCCAGCAGCGTAGATAGCAGTGGAAACACCATATATTTT	CASSVDSSGNTIYF
.	TRBV28	TRBJ2-3	12	.	TGTGCCTTCGGTGGGAACACAGATACGCAGTATTTT	CAFGGNTDTQYF
.	TRBV7-6	TRBJ2-7	17	TRBD1	TGTGCCAGCAGCTTAGTAAAACAGGGGCCCCAAGCGTACGAGCAGTACTTC	CASSLVKQGPQAYEQYF
.	TRBV6-6	TRBJ2-3	15	TRBD2	TGTGCCAGCAGTCGGGACTACTCATCCACAGATACGCAGTATTTT	CASSRDYSSTDTQYF
.	TRBV6-6	TRBJ2-3	15	.	TGTGCCAGCAACACTGGGAGCGGAAGCACAGATACGCAGTATTTT	CASNTGSGSTDTQYF
.	TRBV5-1	TRBJ1-2	15	TRBD1	TGCGCCAGCAGCTTGACGGGCAGGGGGCAAAATGGCTACACCTTC	CASSLTGRGQNGYTF
few	TRBV11-1	TRBJ1-2	13	.	TGTGCCAGCAGCTTTGAACAGGGTGTAGGCTACACCTTC	CASSFEQGVGYTF
few	TRBV10-1	TRBJ1-2	12	.	TGCGCCAGCAGCGAGGGGTGGTATGGCTACACCTTC	CASSEGWYGYTF
.	TRBV6-1	TRBJ2-5	13	.	TGTGCCAGCAGGAGGATAGGGGTGGAGACCCAGTACTTC	CASRRIGVETQYF
.	TRBV5-6	TRBJ2-3	13	.	TGTGCCAGCAGCTTAACTTTCACAGATACGCAGTATTTT	CASSLTFTDTQYF
few	TRBV7-2	TRBJ1-2	14	TRBD1	TGTGCCAGCAGCTCCAGGCAGGGGGCGCATGGCTACACCTTC	CASSSRQGAHGYTF
.	TRBV7-3	TRBJ2-3	13	.	TGTGCCAGCAGCTTAATGGGCACAGATACGCAGTATTTT	CASSLMGTDTQYF
.	TRBV28	TRBJ1-1	15	.	TGTGCCAGCACTTACTTAGAGGTCTTGAACACTGAAGCTTTCTTT	CASTYLEVLNTEAFF
.	TRBV21-1	TRBJ1-5	16	.	TGCGCCAGCAGCAAGACAGGGGACGAAGGCAATCAGCCCCAGCATTTT	CASSKTGDEGNQPQHF
.	TRBV4-3	TRBJ1-4	17	.	TGCGCCAGCAGCCAAGATTATTTGGGGGGCGCCGGTGAAAAACTGTTTTTT	CASSQDYLGGAGEKLFF
.	TRBV2	TRBJ1-6	15	.	TGTGCCAGCAGTGAATCGAACTCCTATAATTCACCCCTCCACTTT	CASSESNSYNSPLHF
few	TRBV7-4	TRBJ1-5	17	.	TGTGCCAGCAGCTTAAGACGCTTCCGTGGGCCCAATCAGCCCCAGCATTTT	CASSLRRFRGPNQPQHF
.	TRBV10-3	TRBJ2-3	15	TRBD2	TGTGCCATCAGTGAAGTAGCGGGGGCCACAGATACGCAGTATTTT	CAISEVAGATDTQYF
.	TRBV5-6	TRBJ1-4	15	.	TGTGCCAGCAGCTTGGCCGGCCGAACTAATGAAAAACTGTTTTTT	CASSLAGRTNEKLFF
.	TRBV1	TRBJ2-7	15	.	TGCACCAGCAGCCATCCCGGGGCTAGCGGGGTTGTGCAGTACTTC	CTSSHPGASGVVQYF
.	TRBV2	TRBJ1-2	13	.	TGTGCCAGCAGCTCCACAGGGCGCTATGGCTACACCTTC	CASSSTGRYGYTF
.	TRBV18	TRBJ2-5	16	TRBD1	TGTGCCAGCTCCCGCAAGACAGGGAAGTCTGTAGAGACCCAGTACTTC	CASSRKTGKSVETQYF